The present T cell receptor beta chain was sequenced within a study of identical twins. V lost 3 bases and J lost 3, with 21 bases in between. This CDR3 has 17 amino acids. CDR1 and CDR2 from the germline V gene are DFQATT and SNEGSKA (reference sequence). A remark on this clonotype: Its antigen is not known.

TCRdb analysed the 5' RACE reads with MiXCR anew, one entry per CDR3 protein. The data contain 200,000 to 250,000 distinct CDR3 sequences, roughly 7.5% of them seen just once; the ten biggest clones take up less than 2.5%. Study observations and caveats: Models, which agreed with sharing between unrelated individuals, nonetheless underestimated the out-of-frame TCR alpha sharing seen in monozygotic twins. Memory repertoires lacked the insertion deficit that abundant cord blood beta clonotypes showed. Instead of following the same donors, the conclusions were based on cross-sectional statistical analysis.

The data also belong to a second study, concerning yellow fever vaccine responses in identical twins. This second study notes: After vaccination, twins' T cell response reportedly seemed partly convergent, partly personalized.

This clonotype originated in a woman under 30 in good health. The V and J genes are TRBV20-1 and TRBJ2-1, with D possibly being TRBD1 (7 bases). The specimen sequenced was memory (CD45RO+) T cells sorted from blood. The CDR3 sequence is CSASNRGRRDNYNEQFF. In DNA form, the CDR3 reads TGCAGTGCTAGTAACAGGGGTCGGCGGGATAACTACAATGAGCAGTTCTTC.